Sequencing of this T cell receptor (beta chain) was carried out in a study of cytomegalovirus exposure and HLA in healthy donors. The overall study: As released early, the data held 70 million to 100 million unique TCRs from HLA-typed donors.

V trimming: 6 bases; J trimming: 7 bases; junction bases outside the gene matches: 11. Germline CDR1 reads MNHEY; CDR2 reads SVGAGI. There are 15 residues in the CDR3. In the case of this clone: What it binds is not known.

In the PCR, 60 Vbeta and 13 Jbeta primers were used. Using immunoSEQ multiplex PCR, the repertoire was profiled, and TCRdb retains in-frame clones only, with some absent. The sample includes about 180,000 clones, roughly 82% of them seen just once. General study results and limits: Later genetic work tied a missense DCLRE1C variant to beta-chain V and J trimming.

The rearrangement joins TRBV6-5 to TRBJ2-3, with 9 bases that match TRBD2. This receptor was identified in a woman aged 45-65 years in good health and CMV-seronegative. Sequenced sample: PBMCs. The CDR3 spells CASRDGGGGANTQYF. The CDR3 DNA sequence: TGTGCCAGCAGGGATGGCGGGGGGGGAGCCAATACGCAGTATTTT.